Listed here are 18 T cell receptor beta chains from one sample, sequenced in a study of cytomegalovirus exposure and HLA in healthy donors. Sequencing used immunoSEQ multiplex PCR; TCRdb keeps in-frame clones, though not all of them. The data hold approximately 230,000 clones, with about 90% observed a single time. The sequenced sample was PBMCs. All receptors come from a man between 18 and 29 years old in good health and CMV-seropositive.

The J gene is TRBJ2-1, the V gene TRBV6-5, with D tentatively TRBD2 (6 bases). Trimming took off 2 bases at V and 8 bases at J, with 13 bases between the two ends. The CDR3 length is 14 residues. CDR1 is MNHEY and CDR2 is SVGAGI in the germline V gene. The CDR3 DNA is TGTGCCAGCAGTTACGCGGGGCCGGCGGATGAGCAGTTCTTC. As protein: CASSYAGPADEQFF.

This chain uses TRBV29-1 with TRBJ1-1; tentatively, D is TRBD1 (5 bases). V was shortened by 4 bases and J by 1 base, with 10 bases between the two germline ends. CDR1 is SQVTM, CDR2 ANQGSEA, per germline. The CDR3 length is 13 residues. CDR3 region: CSVGDRRNTEAFF. Written as DNA, the CDR3 is TGCAGCGTTGGTGACAGAAGGAACACTGAAGCTTTCTTT.

The chain uses TRBV2 and TRBJ1-2; TRBD1 matches at 9 bases. CDR3 length equals 16 residues. V trimming: 3 bases; J trimming: 4 bases; junction bases outside the gene matches: 9. Germline values: CDR1 SNHLY, CDR2 FYNNEI. The CDR3 bases are TGTGCCAGCAGTGAGGCACAGGGGGCAGAAAGCTATGGCTACACCTTC. Amino acids: CASSEAQGAESYGYTF.

This chain connects TRBV29-1 to TRBJ2-5; 7 positions match TRBD1. The CDR3 is made up of 14 amino acids. CDR1 and CDR2 (germline): SQVTM, ANQGSEA. V was clipped by 8 bases and J by 2 bases; unmatched bases: 11. In DNA form, the CDR3 reads TGCAGCACCGAATTAACAGGGGTGCAAGAGACCCAGTACTTC. Its protein product is CSTELTGVQETQYF.

J is TRBJ2-3 and V is TRBV5-1; 13 nucleotides align to TRBD2. This CDR3 region has 16 residues. Losses at the gene ends were 4 bases for V and 11 bases for J; bases not matched to a gene: 13. CDR1 and CDR2 (germline): SGHRS, YFSETQ. The CDR3 sequence is CASSPQLAGGRKGQYF. The CDR3 bases are TGCGCCAGCAGCCCTCAACTAGCGGGAGGGCGGAAGGGGCAGTATTTT.

V and J are TRBV7-8 and TRBJ1-2; D uncertain. Germline V gene lookup returns CDR1 SGHVS and CDR2 FQNEAQ. The CDR3 spans 14 residues. V lost 2 bases, J lost 5 bases, and 12 bases lay in between. The DNA for the CDR3 is TGTGCCAGCAGCTTACGAGAGGGAAAATATGGCTACACCTTC. Protein sequence: CASSLREGKYGYTF.

The CDR3 sequence: CASSGKPTDTQYF. CDR3 bases: TGTGCCAGCAGCGGAAAACCCACAGATACGCAGTATTTT. V usage is TRBV9 and J usage is TRBJ2-3; no definite D call. Germline-derived CDR1 and CDR2 are SGDLS and YYNGEE. The ends were cut back, 3 bases at V and 2 bases at J, with 7 bases in the middle. This CDR3 is built from 13 residues.

The chain uses TRBV5-5 and TRBJ2-7; 9 bases are a match to TRBD1. The CDR3 consists of 15 residues. With 2 bases clipped from V and 2 bases from J, the junction kept 5 bases outside the gene matches. Germline CDR1 SGHKS, CDR2 YYEKEE (reference sequence). The CDR3 DNA reads as TGTGCCAGCAGCTTTCGACAGGGGGATACCTACGAGCAGTACTTC. Encoded protein: CASSFRQGDTYEQYF.

The chain uses TRBV9 and TRBJ2-2; D remains unclear. V was trimmed by 4 bases and J by 7 bases, leaving 17 bases between them. There are 15 residues in the CDR3. The germline V gene encodes CDR1 SGDLS and CDR2 YYNGEE. CDR3 bases: TGTGCCAGCAGCCGTGCGCGGCTGTCGCTCGGGGAGCTGTTTTTT. Translated: CASSRARLSLGELFF.

J is TRBJ2-5 and V is TRBV10-3; the D gene is possibly TRBD2 (5 bases). CDR3 size: 15 residues. Germline assignment: CDR1 ENHRY and CDR2 SYGVKD. Trimming stripped 2 bases from V and 4 bases from J, with 14 bases between. The CDR3: CAISEDFGDGETQYF. CDR3 bases: TGTGCCATCAGTGAGGACTTCGGGGATGGAGAGACCCAGTACTTC.

This clone showed up just once. The gene calls are TRBV29-1 and TRBJ2-3; TRBD2 is a possible D gene (6 bases). This CDR3 contains 12 residues. Trimming cost V 6 bases and J 3 bases, with 10 bases left between them. Germline CDR1 is SQVTM and CDR2 is ANQGSEA. The CDR3 protein is CSVPRGTDTQYF. The CDR3 DNA sequence: TGCAGCGTCCCCCGGGGGACAGATACGCAGTATTTT.

The chain has TRBV6-6 and TRBJ2-1; 8 positions agree with TRBD2. Germline trimming cut 4 bases from V and 9 bases from J; bases unmatched to any gene: 8. This CDR3 has 14 amino acids. Looked up from germline, CDR1 is MNHNY and CDR2 is SVGAGI (reference sequence). CDR3 loop: CASSSPRGGLEQFF. The CDR3 nucleotides are TGTGCCAGCAGTTCCCCCCGCGGGGGGCTTGAGCAGTTCTTC.

V is TRBV7-9 and J is TRBJ2-7, with 13 bases matching TRBD2. The CDR3 consists of 17 residues. The V and J ends lost 6 bases and 0 bases, in that order; junction bases with no gene match: 8. Looked up from germline, CDR1 is SEHNR and CDR2 is FQNEAQ (reference sequence). CDR3 in DNA: TGTGCCAGCAGTTCGGGACTAGCGGGACCCCTCTCCTACGAGCAGTACTTC. Amino acid sequence: CASSSGLAGPLSYEQYF.

The chain uses TRBV6-5 and TRBJ2-7; D call uncertain. The length of the CDR3 is 12 residues. V lost 5 bases, J lost 2 bases, and 7 bases lay in between. Germline lookup yields CDR1 MNHEY and CDR2 SVGAGI. In nucleotides, the CDR3 is TGTGCCAGCAGTCGCCACCCCTACGAGCAGTACTTC. This encodes CASSRHPYEQYF.

The rearrangement joins TRBV14 to TRBJ2-7; unclear D gene. V gave up 1 base and J gave up 6 bases, with 10 bases separating them. This CDR3 spans 13 amino acids. The germline gives CDR1 SGHDN, CDR2 FVKESK. The CDR3: CASSQGRLVEQYF. The DNA of the CDR3 is TGTGCCAGCAGCCAAGGTCGATTGGTCGAGCAGTACTTC.

This chain joins TRBV2 and TRBJ1-2, with D possibly being TRBD1 (5 bases). The V and J ends lost 4 bases and 0 bases respectively, with 6 bases between them. This CDR3 spans 13 amino acids. The germline CDR1 and CDR2 sequences are SNHLY and FYNNEI. As DNA, the CDR3 is TGTGCCAGCAGTGGGGGGGCTAACTATGGCTACACCTTC. It is translated as CASSGGANYGYTF.

This sequence joins TRBV27 and TRBJ2-3; D may be TRBD2 (6 bases). CDR1 MNHEY and CDR2 SMNVEV come from the germline V gene (reference sequence). The CDR3 has 16 amino acids. Trimming cost V 7 bases and J 3 bases, with 20 bases left between them. CDR3 region: CASTPVSSGSTDTQYF. CDR3 in DNA: TGTGCCAGCACCCCGGTTTCATCCGGGAGTACAGATACGCAGTATTTT.

The chain employs TRBV7-2 and TRBJ2-7; 8 nucleotides agree with TRBD2. This CDR3 spans 15 amino acids. Germline values: CDR1 SGHTA, CDR2 FQGNSA. J was trimmed by 3 bases and V by 1 base; bases with no gene match: 5. This CDR3 is CASSLVDLAGYEQYF. CDR3 sequence (DNA): TGTGCCAGCAGCTTAGTCGATCTAGCGGGCTACGAGCAGTACTTC.